The source of this TCR beta chain is a study of blood T cell repertoires in COVID-19. Study at large: From T cells, B-cell-depleted T cells, or PBMCs came the material, which was cDNA or gDNA.

CDR3 size: 16 residues. The V gene end was trimmed by 5 bases and the J gene end by 4 bases; junction bases not matched to a gene: 8. The germline V gene has CDR1 SGHTA and CDR2 FQGNSA. In the original processing: Quantification of nucleated cells was approximated via reference gene primer amplification. This table comes from immunoSEQ multiplex PCR, and its TCRdb copy is limited to in-frame clones, with some not included. V and J calls and clone size are those listed in that table; D and trimming were worked out from the DNA. The sample yields about 110,000 clones, roughly 85% seen once. The genes are TRBV7-2 and TRBJ1-5; 10 nucleotides match TRBD1. The receptor comes from a woman of 80 years or more with active or convalescent COVID-19. Sequencing was performed on peripheral blood. This CDR3 is CASSLGTGAENQPQHF. The CDR3 nucleotides are TGTGCCAGCAGCCTAGGGACAGGGGCTGAGAATCAGCCCCAGCATTTT.